This TCR beta chain comes out of a study of beta chain features in type 1 diabetes. For the study at large: The patients were much like the healthy donors in age, gender and cell yields.

The study, taken as a whole, reports: The study notes PCR might favor shorter templates equally in patients and controls.

About this clone itself: No antigen is known for it.

Sequencing targeted expressed TCRB transcripts, as all isolated RNA had been reverse transcribed. Method: immunoSEQ multiplex PCR; TCRdb's copy keeps in-frame clones and lacks some. In the table there are around 250,000 clones, 68% of which are singletons. The V end was cut by 1 base, the J end by 4 bases, with 1 base between. CDR1 and CDR2 (germline): SGHVS, FNYEAQ. This CDR3 has 12 residues. The sequence derives from a man aged 25 to 45 in good health. V and J are TRBV7-6 and TRBJ2-2; D uncertain. Sequenced sample: naive CD4+ T cells from blood. Here the CDR3 reads CASSLVTGELFF. CDR3 sequence (DNA): TGTGCCAGCAGCTTAGTCACCGGGGAGCTGTTTTTT. The whole variable domain, remainder taken from reference TRBV7-6 and TRBJ2-2, is GAGVSQSPRYKVTKRGQDVALRCDPISGHVSLYWYRQALGQGPEFLTYFNYEAQQDKSGLPNDRFSAERPEGSISTLTIQRTEQRDSAMYRCASSLVTGELFFGEGSRLTVL.